This entry lists 12 T cell receptor beta chains sequenced from one sample in a study of cytomegalovirus exposure and HLA in healthy donors. PCR amplification relied on 60 Vbeta primers (plus 13 Jbeta primers). The repertoire was sequenced with immunoSEQ multiplex PCR; TCRdb's copy has only in-frame clones and lacks some. The sample carries more than 100,000 clones, nearly 80% recorded once. The sequenced sample was PBMCs. The receptors were gathered from a woman in her 30s in good health and CMV-seropositive.

The V and J genes are TRBV9 and TRBJ2-2; no clear D gene. With 0 bases removed from V and 5 bases from J, the gap between germline ends came to 8 bases. This CDR3 is 14 amino acids long. Germline V CDR1 and CDR2: SGDLS, YYNGEE. The CDR3 spells CASSVASRTGELFF. The CDR3 DNA reads as TGTGCCAGCAGCGTAGCGAGTCGAACCGGGGAGCTGTTTTTT.

This clone showed up just once. The chain recombines TRBV9 with TRBJ1-6; perhaps TRBD1 as D (6 bases). The V end lost 4 bases, the J end lost 12 bases, and 17 bases lay between the germline ends. This CDR3 is built from 14 residues. Germline CDR1 and CDR2: SGDLS and YYNGEE. The CDR3 sequence is CASSLGGGAGPLHF. CDR3 nucleotides: TGTGCCAGCAGCCTCGGGGGGGGCGCAGGACCCCTCCACTTT.

The chain couples TRBV7-9 to TRBJ2-7, with D possibly matching TRBD1 (6 bases). Germline CDR1 reads SEHNR; CDR2 reads FQNEAQ (reference sequence). V lost 3 bases and J 1 base, leaving 13 bases between the germline ends. The CDR3 spans 15 residues. DNA of the CDR3: TGTGCCAGCAGCTTCGTACAGGGCTCTTCCTACGAGCAGTACTTC. The encoded protein is CASSFVQGSSYEQYF. Drawing the rest from reference TRBV7-9 and TRBJ2-7, the complete variable domain is DTGVSQNPRHKITKRGQNVTFRCDPISEHNRLYWYRQTLGQGPEFLTYFQNEAQLEKSRLLSDRFSAERPKGSFSTLEIQRTEQGDSAMYLCASSFVQGSSYEQYFGPGTRLTVT.

This clone was recorded only once. In nucleotides, the CDR3 is TGCAGTGGTGAGGGAGCCTACGAGCAGTACTTC. Encoded protein: CSGEGAYEQYF. The chain has TRBV20-1 and TRBJ2-7; D is possibly TRBD2 (5 bases). Germline V gene data show CDR1 as DFQATT and CDR2 as SNEGSKA (reference sequence). The CDR3 is 11 residues long. Trimming removed 7 bases at V and 2 bases at J, with 9 bases between.

J is TRBJ1-1 and V is TRBV5-1; D not certain. CDR1 is SGHRS and CDR2 is YFSETQ in the germline V gene. The CDR3 is made up of 14 amino acids. Deletions cut 0 bases from V and 1 base from J, with 7 bases between. The CDR3 sequence: CASSLGTRNTEAFF. The CDR3 DNA reads as TGCGCCAGCAGCTTGGGCACCAGGAACACTGAAGCTTTCTTT.

The rearrangement links TRBV5-5 to TRBJ2-7, with TRBD2 as a possible D gene (7 bases). Germline lookup yields CDR1 SGHKS and CDR2 YYEKEE (reference sequence). The CDR3 runs 14 residues. Between the trimmed V and J ends, which lost 6 bases and 1 base, there was a span of 14 bases. The CDR3 DNA sequence: TGTGCCAGCACCCCCGGGGGGCATTCCTACGAGCAGTACTTC. As protein: CASTPGGHSYEQYF.

In this sample, this clone turned up once. The gene calls are TRBV4-3 and TRBJ1-2; D is unclear. Germline V gene sequence: CDR1 LGHNA, CDR2 YSLEER. The V gene lost 0 bases and the J gene lost 7 bases, with 15 bases spanning the gap. The CDR3 runs to 15 residues. The CDR3 DNA is TGCGCCAGCAGCCAAGACCCCTTGGCAGTTGGTGGCTACACCTTC. Protein: CASSQDPLAVGGYTF.

As to this clone: The germline gene is not matched at one end of the junction; a read error may be the cause. This rearrangement joins TRBV7-9 to TRBJ2-2; tentative D call: TRBD2 (7 bases). Germline loops: CDR1 SEHNR, CDR2 FQNEAQ (reference sequence). The CDR3 is 16 residues long. CDR3 sequence (DNA): TGTTCCAGCGGCCAGCTTCCCCGGGGGGCTCCCGGGGAGCTGTTTTTT. Protein product: CSSGQLPRGAPGELFF.

J is TRBJ1-5 and V is TRBV28, with 12 bases lining up with TRBD1. The V gene end was trimmed by 7 bases and the J gene end by 6 bases; junction bases not matched to a gene: 10. The germline V gene has CDR1 MDHEN and CDR2 SYDVKM. CDR3 length equals 16 residues. CDR3 residues: CASTLFVGQGAQPQHF. CDR3 DNA: TGTGCCAGCACCCTGTTCGTGGGACAGGGGGCTCAGCCCCAGCATTTT.

To note about this clone: Compared with germline, one end of the junction differs, possibly owing to a read error. The rearrangement uses TRBV7-9 and TRBJ1-4; 8 bases match TRBD1. The CDR3 extends over 19 amino acids. The germline V gene encodes CDR1 SEHNR and CDR2 FQNEAQ (reference sequence). CDR3 nucleotides: TGTTCCAGCAGCGCTGTGGCCAGGGGGCTCGTTGAAACTAATGAAAAACTGTTTTTT. This translates into CSSSAVARGLVETNEKLFF.

This chain joins TRBV6-5 and TRBJ2-1; 7 bases line up with TRBD2. With 2 bases clipped from V and 1 base from J, the junction kept 2 bases outside the gene matches. Germline loops: CDR1 MNHEY, CDR2 SVGAGI. The CDR3 length is 15 residues. The CDR3 sequence: CASSYGGGSYNEQFF. CDR3 coding DNA: TGTGCCAGCAGTTACGGGGGGGGGTCCTACAATGAGCAGTTCTTC.

The V gene is TRBV4-2, the J gene TRBJ2-7; D unresolved. Looked up from germline, CDR1 is LGHNA and CDR2 is YNFKEQ. The CDR3 contains 15 residues. The ends were cut back, 0 bases at V and 0 bases at J, with 9 bases in the middle. The CDR3 sequence: CASSQDSAGSYEQYF. The CDR3 DNA is TGTGCCAGCAGCCAAGATTCGGCAGGCTCCTACGAGCAGTACTTC.